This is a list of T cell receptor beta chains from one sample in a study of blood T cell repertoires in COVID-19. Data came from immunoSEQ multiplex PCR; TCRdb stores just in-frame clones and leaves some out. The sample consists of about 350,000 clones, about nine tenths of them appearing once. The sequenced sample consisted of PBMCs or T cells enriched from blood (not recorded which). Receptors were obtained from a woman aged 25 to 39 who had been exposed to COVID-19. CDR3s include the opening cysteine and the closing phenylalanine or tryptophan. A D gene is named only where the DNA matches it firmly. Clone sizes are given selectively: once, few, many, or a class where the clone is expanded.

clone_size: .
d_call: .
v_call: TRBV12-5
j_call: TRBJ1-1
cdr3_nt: TGTGCTAGTGGTTTGGCCGCTTGGGACACCCTGAGGGACACTGAAGCTTTCTTT
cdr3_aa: CASGLAAWDTLRDTEAFF

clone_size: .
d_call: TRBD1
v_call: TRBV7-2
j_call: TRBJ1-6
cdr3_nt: TGTGCCAGCAGCCCCGGGACAGGGCTTAATTCACCCCTCCACTTT
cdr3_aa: CASSPGTGLNSPLHF

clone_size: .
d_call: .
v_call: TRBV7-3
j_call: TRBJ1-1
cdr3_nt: TGTGCCAGCAGCTTAACGTGGTCAGGTGAAACTGAAGCTTTCTTT
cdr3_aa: CASSLTWSGETEAFF

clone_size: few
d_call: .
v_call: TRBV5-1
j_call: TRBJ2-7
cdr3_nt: TGCGCCAGCAGCTTGCCCCATATGGCCCGCCAGGGTTTTCTCTACGAGCAGTACTTC
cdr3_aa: CASSLPHMARQGFLYEQYF

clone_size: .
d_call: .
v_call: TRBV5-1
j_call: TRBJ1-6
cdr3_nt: TGCGCCAGCAGCTTAGGAGCCCAAAATTCACCCCTCCACTTT
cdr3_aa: CASSLGAQNSPLHF

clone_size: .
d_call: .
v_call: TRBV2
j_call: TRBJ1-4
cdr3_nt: TGTGCCAGCAGTGATTTTACAGGGCGCGAAAAACTGTTTTTT
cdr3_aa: CASSDFTGREKLFF

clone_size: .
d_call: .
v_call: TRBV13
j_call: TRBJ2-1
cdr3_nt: TGTGCCAGCAGCCCCCCCGACAGCTCCTACAATGAGCAGTTCTTC
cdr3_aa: CASSPPDSSYNEQFF

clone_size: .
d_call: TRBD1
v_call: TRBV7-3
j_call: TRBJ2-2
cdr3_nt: TGTGCCAGCAGCTCGCAGACAGGGTCGAACACCGGGGAGCTGTTTTTT
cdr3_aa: CASSSQTGSNTGELFF

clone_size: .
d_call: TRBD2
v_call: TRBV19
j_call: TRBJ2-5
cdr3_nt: TGTGCCAGTAAGCCCAGGTTCGGGGGGAATAAGACCCAGTACTTC
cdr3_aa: CASKPRFGGNKTQYF

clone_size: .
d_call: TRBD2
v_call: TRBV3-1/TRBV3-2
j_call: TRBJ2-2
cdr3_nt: TGTGCCAGCAGGCCGGGACTATACACCGGGGAGCTGTTTTTT
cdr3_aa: CASRPGLYTGELFF

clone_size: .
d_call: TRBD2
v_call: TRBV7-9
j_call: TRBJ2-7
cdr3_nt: TGTGCCAGCAGCCACCCCCTAGCGGACGAGCAGTACTTC
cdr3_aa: CASSHPLADEQYF

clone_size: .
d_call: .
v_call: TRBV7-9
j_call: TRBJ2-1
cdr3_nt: TGTGCCAGCAGCGCCCGGGGCGGGGACAGCACTTACAATGAGCAGTTCTTC
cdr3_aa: CASSARGGDSTYNEQFF

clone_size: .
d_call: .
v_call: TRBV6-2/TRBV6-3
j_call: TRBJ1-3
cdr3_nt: TGTGCCAGCAGTTACTCAACGGGAAGCTCTGGAAACACCATATATTTT
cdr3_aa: CASSYSTGSSGNTIYF

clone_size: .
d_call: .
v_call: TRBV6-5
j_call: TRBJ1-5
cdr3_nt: TGTGCCAGCGGAACCGGGGAACGCAATCAGCCCCAGCATTTT
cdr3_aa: CASGTGERNQPQHF

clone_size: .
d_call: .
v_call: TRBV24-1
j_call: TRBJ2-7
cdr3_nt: TGTGCCACAGGACCACAGGGAACGGCGGAGCAGTACTTC
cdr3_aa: CATGPQGTAEQYF

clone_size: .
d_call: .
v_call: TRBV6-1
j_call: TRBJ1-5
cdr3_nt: TGTGCCAGCAGTGAAGTGAGGGACTATCAGCCCCAGCATTTT
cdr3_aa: CASSEVRDYQPQHF

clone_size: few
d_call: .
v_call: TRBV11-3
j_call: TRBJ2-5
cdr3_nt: TGTGCCAGCAGCGTTACTAGTTTTCCCCAAGAGACCCAGTACTTC
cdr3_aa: CASSVTSFPQETQYF

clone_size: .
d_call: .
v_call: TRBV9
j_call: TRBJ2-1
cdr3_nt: TGTGCCAGCAGCGTAACGAGCGATGAGCAGTTCTTC
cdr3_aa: CASSVTSDEQFF

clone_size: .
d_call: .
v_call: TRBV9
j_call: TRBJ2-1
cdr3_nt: TGTGCCAGCAGCGTAGAGATGGACAGCTCCTACAATGAGCAGTTCTTC
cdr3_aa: CASSVEMDSSYNEQFF

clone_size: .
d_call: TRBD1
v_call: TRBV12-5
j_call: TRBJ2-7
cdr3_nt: TGTGCTAGTGGTTTGGCCCGGGACAGCCCCTACGAGCAGTACTTC
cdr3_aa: CASGLARDSPYEQYF

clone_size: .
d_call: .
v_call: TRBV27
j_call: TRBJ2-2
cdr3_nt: TGTGCCAGCAGTTTCGGTCGGGGGGCGGGCACCGGGGAGCTGTTTTTT
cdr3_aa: CASSFGRGAGTGELFF

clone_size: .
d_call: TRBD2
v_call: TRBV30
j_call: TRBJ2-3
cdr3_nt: TGTGCCTGGACTAGCGGTAGCACAGATACGCAGTATTTT
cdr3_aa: CAWTSGSTDTQYF

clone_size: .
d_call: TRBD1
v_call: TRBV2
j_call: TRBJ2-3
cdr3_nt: TGTGCCGTCCGCCGTAAGGACAGGGTGGATACGCAGTATTTT
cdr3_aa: CAVRRKDRVDTQYF

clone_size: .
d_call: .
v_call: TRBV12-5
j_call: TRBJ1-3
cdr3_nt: TGTGCTAGTGGTTTTAGGCGACCGGACAGCCTCTCTGGAAACACCATATATTTT
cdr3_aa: CASGFRRPDSLSGNTIYF

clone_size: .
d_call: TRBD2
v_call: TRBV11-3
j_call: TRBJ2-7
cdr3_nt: TGTGCCAGCAGCTCCCAAGCGGGGTGGAACGAGCAGTACTTC
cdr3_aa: CASSSQAGWNEQYF

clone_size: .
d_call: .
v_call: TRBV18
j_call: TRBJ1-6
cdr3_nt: TGTGCCAGCTCCCGACAAGAACGGCATTCACCCCTCCACTTT
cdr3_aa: CASSRQERHSPLHF

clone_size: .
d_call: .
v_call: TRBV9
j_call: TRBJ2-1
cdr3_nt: TGTGCCAGCAGCGGACTAGGTCCCTACAATGAGCAGTTCTTC
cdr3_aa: CASSGLGPYNEQFF

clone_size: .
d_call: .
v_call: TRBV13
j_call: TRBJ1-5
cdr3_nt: TGTGCCAGCAGCTTGGCGGGCGATCAGCCCCAGCATTTT
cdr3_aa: CASSLAGDQPQHF

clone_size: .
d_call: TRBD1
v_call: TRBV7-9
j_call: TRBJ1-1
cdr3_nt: TGTGCCAGCAGCCCAACCGGGACAGAGAACACTGAAGCTTTCTTT
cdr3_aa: CASSPTGTENTEAFF

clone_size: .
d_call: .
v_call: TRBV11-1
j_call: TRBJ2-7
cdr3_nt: TGTGCCAGCAGCTTAGAGGGGTACGAGCAGTACTTC
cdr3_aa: CASSLEGYEQYF

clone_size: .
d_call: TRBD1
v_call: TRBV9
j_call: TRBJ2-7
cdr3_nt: TGTGCCAGCAGCGTAGGGGGACAGGGGGGATACGAGCAGTACTTC
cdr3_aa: CASSVGGQGGYEQYF

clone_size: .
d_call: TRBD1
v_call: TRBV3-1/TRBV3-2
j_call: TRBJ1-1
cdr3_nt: TGTGCCAGCAGCCAAGATTGGACAGGCACTGAAGCTTTCTTT
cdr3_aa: CASSQDWTGTEAFF

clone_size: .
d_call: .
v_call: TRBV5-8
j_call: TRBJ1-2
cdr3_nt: TGTGCCAGCAGCCTCTATAACTATGGCTACACCTTC
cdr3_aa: CASSLYNYGYTF

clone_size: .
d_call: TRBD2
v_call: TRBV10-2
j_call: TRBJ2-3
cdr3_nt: TGCGCCAGCGGGGGAGGACTAGGAGAAACAGATACGCAGTATTTT
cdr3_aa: CASGGGLGETDTQYF

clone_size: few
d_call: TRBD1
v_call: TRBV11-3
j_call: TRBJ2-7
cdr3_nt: TGTGCCAGCAGCTATCAGACAGGGGGGGGTTCTTACGAGCAGTACTTC
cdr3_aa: CASSYQTGGGSYEQYF

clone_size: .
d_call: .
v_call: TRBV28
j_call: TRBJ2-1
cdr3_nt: TGTGCCAGCAGTCCCCCCAACAATGAGCAGTTCTTC
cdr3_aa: CASSPPNNEQFF

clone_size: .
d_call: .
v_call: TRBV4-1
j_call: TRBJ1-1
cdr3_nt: TGCGCCAGCAGCCAAGCCCATCTGAACACTGAAGCTTTCTTT
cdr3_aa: CASSQAHLNTEAFF

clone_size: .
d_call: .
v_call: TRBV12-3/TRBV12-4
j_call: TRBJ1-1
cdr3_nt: TGTGCCAGCAGTTCGGGGTGGTCTGAAGCTTTCTTT
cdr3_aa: CASSSGWSEAFF

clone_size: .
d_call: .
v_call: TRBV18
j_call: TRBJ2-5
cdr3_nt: TGTGCCAGCTCACCACCGTATCGAGAGACCCAGTACTTC
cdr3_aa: CASSPPYRETQYF

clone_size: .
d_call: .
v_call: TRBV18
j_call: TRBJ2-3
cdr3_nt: TGTGCCAGCTCACCACCGGGCGGGGGCACAGATACGCAGTATTTT
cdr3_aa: CASSPPGGGTDTQYF

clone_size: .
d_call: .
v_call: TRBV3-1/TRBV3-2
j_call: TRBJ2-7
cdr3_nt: TGTGCCAGCAGCCCTTACTCATCCGGGACACCCTACGAGCAGTACTTC
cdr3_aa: CASSPYSSGTPYEQYF

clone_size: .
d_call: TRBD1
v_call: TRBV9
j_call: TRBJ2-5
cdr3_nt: TGTGCCAGCAGCGACTCAGGGGGCGCCTGGGAGACCCAGTACTTC
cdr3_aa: CASSDSGGAWETQYF

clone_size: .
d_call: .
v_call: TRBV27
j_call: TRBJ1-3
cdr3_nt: TGTGCCAGCAGTCGAACAGGGCTCTCTGGAAACACCATATATTTT
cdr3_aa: CASSRTGLSGNTIYF